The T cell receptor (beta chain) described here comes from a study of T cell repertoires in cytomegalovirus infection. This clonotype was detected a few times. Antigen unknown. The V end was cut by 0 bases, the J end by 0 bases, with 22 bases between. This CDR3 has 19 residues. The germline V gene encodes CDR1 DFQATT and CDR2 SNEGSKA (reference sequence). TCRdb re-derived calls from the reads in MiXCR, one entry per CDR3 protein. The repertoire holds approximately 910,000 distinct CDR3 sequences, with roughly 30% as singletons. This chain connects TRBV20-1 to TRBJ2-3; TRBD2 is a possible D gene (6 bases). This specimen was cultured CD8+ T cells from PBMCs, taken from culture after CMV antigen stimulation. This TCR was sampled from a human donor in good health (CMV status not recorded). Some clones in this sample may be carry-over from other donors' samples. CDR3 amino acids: CSARDRWIAAYPSTDTQYF. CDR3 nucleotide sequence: TGCAGTGCTAGAGATCGGTGGATAGCGGCTTATCCTAGCACAGATACGCAGTATTTT.